The TCR beta chain described here comes from a study of molecular identifiers for immune sequencing clone quantification. TCRdb re-analysed the PCR reads in MiXCR, keeping a single row per CDR3 protein. Among about 330,000 distinct CDR3 sequences, 24% were seen once, and the ten largest hold approximately 0.74%. The CDR3 sequence is 14 residues long. Trimming took 3 bases from V and 3 from J, leaving 10 bases between them. With 10%, 30% or 50% of RNA, about 20,000 to 1,100,000 naive CD8 T cells were sequenced. A few counts support this clonotype. Sequencing used naive CD8+ T cells from blood, with Jurkat cell RNA spiked in. Subset of the sample: FACS-sorted CD8+CD4-CCR7+CD45RA+ naive T cells. The V call is TRBV12-3 or TRBV12-4, the J call TRBJ2-3; a possible D gene is TRBD1 (6 bases). This receptor was taken from a human donor in good health. Some libraries in this study had Jurkat cell RNA spiked in. The CDR3 DNA reads TGTGCCAGCAGTTTTCAGGGGCAGACAGATACGCAGTATTTT. Protein sequence: CASSFQGQTDTQYF.